This T cell receptor (beta chain) was recorded in a study of CD8+ T cells in alopecia areata. Peripheral blood samples and lesional scalp punch biopsies were obtained from alopecia areata patients. About this clone: Its antigen remains unknown.

Findings of the study overall: Lesional scalp, especially alopecia totalis/universalis, showed higher clonality than normal scalp. Normal skin contains resident alphabeta T cells, and these are also sequenced in scalp samples.

RNA, once extracted, was reverse transcribed into cDNA for use as the sequencing template. The repertoire was sequenced with immunoSEQ multiplex PCR; TCRdb's copy has only in-frame clones and lacks some. The sample lists about 120,000 clones, about 51% occurring once. Germline CDR1 reads MNHEY; CDR2 reads SMNVEV (reference sequence). V gave up 6 bases and J gave up 7 bases, with 13 bases separating them. The CDR3 length is 12 residues. The specimen sequenced was NKG2D-low CD8+ T cells sorted from blood. The chain couples TRBV27 to TRBJ2-7, with a weak D call TRBD1 (6 bases). The receptor comes from a human donor with alopecia areata. The CDR3 here is CASSLQGGEQYF. DNA for the CDR3: TGTGCCAGCAGCTTACAGGGTGGGGAGCAGTACTTC.